The present entry profiles one T cell receptor (beta chain) with its context. The data were obtained in a study of control samples from healthy donors and cancer patients. Trimming took off 2 bases at V and 7 bases at J, with 9 bases between the two ends. Germline loops: CDR1 LGHDT, CDR2 YNNKEL (reference sequence). The CDR3 is 13 amino acids. The data were produced by immunoSEQ multiplex PCR, yet TCRdb's version contains in-frame clones alone and is incomplete. This sample has almost 95,000 clones, with about nine tenths found just once. The chain employs TRBV3-1 (or the pseudogene TRBV3-2) and TRBJ1-5; D unresolved. The origin of this receptor is a woman aged 18-30 years in good health. Sequences were obtained from blood. The DNA for the CDR3 is TGTGCCAGCAGCCAATCCCCTGGGCAGCCCCAGCATTTT. Its translation is CASSQSPGQPQHF.